These 16 T cell receptor beta chains were sequenced from one sample in a study of memory CD8 T cells in hepatitis C reinfection. Time point indicated: peak reinfection, 3 to 8 weeks after reinfection detection. No in vitro expansion preceded TCR sequencing of the sorted cells. Method: immunoSEQ multiplex PCR; TCRdb's copy keeps in-frame clones and lacks some. The sample gives 35,000 to 50,000 clones, 70% to 90% of which show up once; approximately 1.2% is in the top ten. The material sequenced was naive CD8+ T cells sorted from blood. These receptors were taken from a man aged 18 to 30 with hepatitis C virus infection.

The genes are TRBV19 and TRBJ2-1; weak D call: TRBD2 (5 bases). V shed 9 bases and J shed 2 bases, with 17 bases lying between them. The CDR3 is 15 amino acids. In germline, CDR1 is LNHDA, CDR2 SQIVND (reference sequence). The CDR3 DNA reads as TGTGCCAGCTCTCCGTACCGGGATCCCTACAATGAGCAGTTCTTC. It encodes CASSPYRDPYNEQFF. Full variable domain (remainder filled in from reference TRBV19 and TRBJ2-1): DGGITQSPKYLFRKEGQNVTLSCEQNLNHDAMYWYRQDPGQGLRLIYYSQIVNDFQKGDIAEGYSVSREKKESFPLTVTSAQKNPTAFYLCASSPYRDPYNEQFFGPGTRLTVL.

The chain combines TRBV6-5 with TRBJ2-2; 9 bases agree with TRBD2. The CDR3 spans 15 residues. The germline V gene has CDR1 MNHEY and CDR2 SVGAGI. J lost 5 bases, V lost 5 bases, and 6 bases had no gene match. Here the CDR3 reads CASSQLAGYTGELFF. DNA for the CDR3: TGTGCCAGCAGTCAACTAGCGGGTTATACCGGGGAGCTGTTTTTT.

The chain recombines TRBV6-1 with TRBJ1-1, with D possibly being TRBD1 (5 bases). The CDR3 runs to 12 residues. Trimming took off 6 bases at V and 7 bases at J, with 12 bases between the two ends. CDR1 MNHNS and CDR2 SASEGT come from the germline V gene. The CDR3 DNA follows: TGTGCCAGCAGCCCGGGGGTTCATGAAGCTTTCTTT. This codes for CASSPGVHEAFF.

The chain uses TRBV7-9 and TRBJ2-7; 12 positions match TRBD2. The CDR3 has 15 residues. Losses at the gene ends were 3 bases for V and 5 bases for J; bases not matched to a gene: 5. CDR1 is SEHNR and CDR2 is FQNEAQ in the germline V gene (reference sequence). The CDR3 DNA reads as TGTGCCAGCAGCTTGCTAGCGGGGGGGATACACGAGCAGTACGTC. As protein: CASSLLAGGIHEQYV.

The V and J genes are TRBV7-9 and TRBJ1-1; tentatively, D is TRBD1 (6 bases). Germline CDR1 reads SEHNR; CDR2 reads FQNEAQ (reference sequence). The CDR3 consists of 14 residues. Trimming cost V 5 bases and J 5 bases, with 15 bases left between them. The CDR3 sequence: CASSLQGGETEAFF. The CDR3 DNA follows: TGTGCCAGCAGCCTACAGGGAGGGGAGACTGAAGCTTTCTTT.

The gene calls are TRBV19 and TRBJ2-1, with D perhaps matching TRBD2 (6 bases). The CDR3 has 15 residues. Germline V gene lookup returns CDR1 LNHDA and CDR2 SQIVND (reference sequence). Trimming took 3 bases from V and 4 from J, leaving 13 bases between them. The CDR3 region is CASSIRRGLYNEQFF. DNA for the CDR3: TGTGCCAGTAGTATTAGACGCGGACTATACAATGAGCAGTTCTTC.

The chain is built from TRBV4-1 and TRBJ2-5; 8 nucleotides match TRBD2. V dropped 4 bases and J dropped 5; count of bases not matched to a gene: 12. This CDR3 region has 16 residues. Germline lookup yields CDR1 MGHRA and CDR2 YSYEKL. The CDR3 loop is CASSPAGRLAYETQYF. The CDR3 coding sequence is TGCGCCAGCAGCCCAGCCGGGAGACTAGCGTACGAGACCCAGTACTTC.

V usage is TRBV4-1 and J usage is TRBJ1-2; TRBD1 aligns across 10 bases. The germline gives CDR1 MGHRA, CDR2 YSYEKL. There are 17 residues in the CDR3. V lost 5 bases, J lost 6 bases, and 15 bases stayed unmatched. The CDR3 DNA reads TGCGCCAGCAGCTCCCCCGGCGGGGACAGGGGTTATCATGGCTACACCTTC. Translated: CASSSPGGDRGYHGYTF.

CDR3 nucleotide sequence: TGTGCCATCAGTCGGACTAGCGGGAGATCTAACACCGGGGAGCTGTTTTTT. Translated, it gives CAISRTSGRSNTGELFF. This chain links TRBV10-3 with TRBJ2-2, with 13 nucleotides matching TRBD2. The CDR3 loop spans 17 amino acids. CDR1 is ENHRY, CDR2 SYGVKD, per germline. The ends lost 5 bases at V and 2 bases at J; junction bases unmatched: 5.

This sequence joins TRBV19 and TRBJ2-1; 10 nucleotides line up with TRBD2. V trimming: 3 bases; J trimming: 6 bases; junction bases outside the gene matches: 5. Germline CDR1 LNHDA, CDR2 SQIVND (reference sequence). The CDR3 is made up of 15 amino acids. The CDR3 loop reads CASSMTAGGPNEQFF. In DNA form, the CDR3 reads TGTGCCAGTAGTATGACAGCGGGGGGGCCCAATGAGCAGTTCTTC.

A note on this clone: Distinct nucleotide sequences in the sample also encode this CDR3. The J gene is TRBJ1-1, the V gene TRBV11-2; D unclear. The V end lost 5 bases, the J end lost 8 bases, and 9 bases lay between the germline ends. CDR3 length equals 11 residues. Germline lookup yields CDR1 SGHAT and CDR2 FQNNGV. The CDR3 protein is CASSPQIEAFF. CDR3 bases: TGTGCCAGCAGCCCGCAGATCGAAGCTTTCTTT.

The V call is TRBV9, the J call TRBJ2-1; 7 bases are a match to TRBD2. Germline V gene lookup returns CDR1 SGDLS and CDR2 YYNGEE. The J segment lost 8 bases and the V segment lost 7 bases, leaving 9 bases of the junction unmatched. The CDR3 is made up of 13 amino acids. The CDR3 DNA reads as TGTGCCAGCGAAGCGGGATATCGCGATGAGCAGTTCTTC. Translating it yields CASEAGYRDEQFF.

The CDR3 loop reads CASAPRDNYEQYF. The CDR3 DNA is TGTGCCAGCGCTCCCCGGGACAACTACGAGCAGTACTTC. The chain couples TRBV7-9 to TRBJ2-5; D might be TRBD1 (6 bases). The assigned J gene may be wrong: the sequence end matches TRBJ2-7 better. The CDR3 has 13 amino acids. The germline CDR1 and CDR2 sequences are SEHNR and FQNEAQ (reference sequence).

The V call is TRBV7-8, the J call TRBJ2-7, with 9 bases fitting TRBD2. The CDR3 covers 14 residues. CDR1 is SGHVS, CDR2 FQNEAQ, per germline. Trimming cost V 5 bases and J 0 bases; bases outside gene matches: 2. CDR3 DNA sequence: TGTGCCAGCAGCCCTAGCGGGGTCTCCTACGAGCAGTACTTC. It encodes CASSPSGVSYEQYF.

J is TRBJ1-1 and V is TRBV5-8; 9 nucleotides align to TRBD1. The CDR3 length is 14 residues. Germline V gene data show CDR1 as SGHTS and CDR2 as YDEGEE. V lost 4 bases to trimming and J lost 4 bases; unmatched junction nucleotides: 5. CDR3 nucleotides: TGTGCCAGCAGCCCCGGACAGGGGATCACTGAAGCTTTCTTT. This sequence encodes CASSPGQGITEAFF.

This clone was counted only a few times. The chain recombines TRBV25-1 with TRBJ1-5; a possible D gene is TRBD1 (6 bases). Germline V gives CDR1 MGHDK, CDR2 SYGVNS. The CDR3 runs to 13 residues. V lost 2 bases and J lost 7, with 9 bases in between. This CDR3 reads CASSETGNQPQHF. CDR3 nucleotides: TGTGCCAGCAGTGAAACAGGGAACCAGCCCCAGCATTTT.